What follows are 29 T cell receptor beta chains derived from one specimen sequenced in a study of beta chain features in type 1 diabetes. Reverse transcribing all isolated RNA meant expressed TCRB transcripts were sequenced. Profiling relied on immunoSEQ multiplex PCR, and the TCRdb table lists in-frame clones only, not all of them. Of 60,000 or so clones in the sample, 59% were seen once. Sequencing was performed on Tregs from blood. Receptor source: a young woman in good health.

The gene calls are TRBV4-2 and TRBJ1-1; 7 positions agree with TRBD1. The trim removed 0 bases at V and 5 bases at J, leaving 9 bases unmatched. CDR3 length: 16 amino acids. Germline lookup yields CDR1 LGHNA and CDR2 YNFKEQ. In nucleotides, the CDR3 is TGTGCCAGCAGCCAAGATACAAGGGGGCGAGGGACTGAAGCTTTCTTT. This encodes CASSQDTRGRGTEAFF.

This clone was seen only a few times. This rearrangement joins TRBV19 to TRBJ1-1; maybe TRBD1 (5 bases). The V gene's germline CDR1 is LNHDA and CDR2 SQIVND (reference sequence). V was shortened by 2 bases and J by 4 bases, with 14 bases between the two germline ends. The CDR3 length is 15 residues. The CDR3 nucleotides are TGTGCCAGTAGTATACCAGAGGGACTTAGCACTGAAGCTTTCTTT. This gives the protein CASSIPEGLSTEAFF.

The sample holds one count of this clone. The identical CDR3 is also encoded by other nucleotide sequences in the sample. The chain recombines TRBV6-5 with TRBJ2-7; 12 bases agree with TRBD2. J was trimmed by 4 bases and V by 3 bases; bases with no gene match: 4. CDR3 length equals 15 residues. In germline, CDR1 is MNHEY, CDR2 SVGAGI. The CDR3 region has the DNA TGTGCCAGCAGTTATCGACTAGCGGGGGTTTACGAGCAGTACTTC. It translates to CASSYRLAGVYEQYF.

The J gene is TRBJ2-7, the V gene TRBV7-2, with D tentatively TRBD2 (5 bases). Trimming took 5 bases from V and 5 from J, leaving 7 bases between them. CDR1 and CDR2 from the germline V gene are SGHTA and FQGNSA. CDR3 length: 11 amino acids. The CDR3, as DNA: TGTGCCAGCAGCCCGAGGGACGAGCAGTACTTC. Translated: CASSPRDEQYF.

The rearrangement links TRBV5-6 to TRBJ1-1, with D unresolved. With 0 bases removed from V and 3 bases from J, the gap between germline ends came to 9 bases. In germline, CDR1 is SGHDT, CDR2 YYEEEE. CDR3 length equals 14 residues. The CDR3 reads CASSLGRGDTEAFF. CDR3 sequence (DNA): TGTGCCAGCAGCTTGGGCCGGGGAGACACTGAAGCTTTCTTT.

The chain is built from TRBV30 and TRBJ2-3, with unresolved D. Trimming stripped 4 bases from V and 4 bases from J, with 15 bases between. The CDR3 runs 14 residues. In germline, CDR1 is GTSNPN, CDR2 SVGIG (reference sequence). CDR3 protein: CAWNGASVADTQYF. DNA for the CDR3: TGTGCCTGGAATGGAGCGTCCGTCGCAGATACGCAGTATTTT.

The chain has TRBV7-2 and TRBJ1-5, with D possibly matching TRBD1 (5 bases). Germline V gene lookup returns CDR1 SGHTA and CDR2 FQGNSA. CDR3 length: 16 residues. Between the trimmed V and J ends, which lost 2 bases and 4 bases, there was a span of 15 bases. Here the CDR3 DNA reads TGTGCCAGCAGCTTACTTGGGGGGTTGGCGAATCAGCCCCAGCATTTT. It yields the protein CASSLLGGLANQPQHF.

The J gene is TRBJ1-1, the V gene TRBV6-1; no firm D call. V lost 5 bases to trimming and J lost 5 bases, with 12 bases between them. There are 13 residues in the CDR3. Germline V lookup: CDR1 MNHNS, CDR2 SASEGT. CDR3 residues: CASSYRVYTEAFF. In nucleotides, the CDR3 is TGTGCCAGCAGTTATCGGGTATATACTGAAGCTTTCTTT.

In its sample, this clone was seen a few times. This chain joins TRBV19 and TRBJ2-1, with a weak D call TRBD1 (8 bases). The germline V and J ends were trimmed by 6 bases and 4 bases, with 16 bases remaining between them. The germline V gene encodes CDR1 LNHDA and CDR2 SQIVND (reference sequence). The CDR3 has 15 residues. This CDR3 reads CASRPYRGGYNEQFF. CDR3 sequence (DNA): TGTGCCAGTAGACCCTACAGGGGGGGGTACAATGAGCAGTTCTTC.

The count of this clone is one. CDR3 in amino acids: CASSSGGTSGSYNEQFF. The DNA for the CDR3 is TGCGCCAGCAGCTCAGGAGGGACTAGCGGGAGTTACAATGAGCAGTTCTTC. V is TRBV5-1 and J is TRBJ2-1, with 14 positions matching TRBD2. Germline V lookup: CDR1 SGHRS, CDR2 YFSETQ. Trimming removed 3 bases from V and 4 bases from J; junction bases left unmatched: 6. CDR3 length equals 17 residues.

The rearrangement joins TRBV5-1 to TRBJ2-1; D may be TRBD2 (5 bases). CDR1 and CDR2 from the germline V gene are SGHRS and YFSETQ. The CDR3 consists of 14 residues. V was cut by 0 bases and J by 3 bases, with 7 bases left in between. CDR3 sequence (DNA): TGCGCCAGCAGCTTGGAGCGGAGCTACAATGAGCAGTTCTTC. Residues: CASSLERSYNEQFF.

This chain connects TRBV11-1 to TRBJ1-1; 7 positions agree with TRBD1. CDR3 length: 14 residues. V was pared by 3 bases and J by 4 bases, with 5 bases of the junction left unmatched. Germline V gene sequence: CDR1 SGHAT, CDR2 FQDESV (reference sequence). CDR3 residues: CASSFTSGGTEAFF. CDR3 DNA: TGTGCCAGCAGCTTCACATCAGGGGGCACTGAAGCTTTCTTT.

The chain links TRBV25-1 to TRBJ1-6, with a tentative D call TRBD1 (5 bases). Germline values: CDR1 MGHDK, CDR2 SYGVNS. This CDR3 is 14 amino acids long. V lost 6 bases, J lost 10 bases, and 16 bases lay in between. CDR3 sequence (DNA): TGTGCCAGCAGCGGGGGTGGGGGTCGCTCACCCCTCCACTTT. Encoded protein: CASSGGGGRSPLHF.

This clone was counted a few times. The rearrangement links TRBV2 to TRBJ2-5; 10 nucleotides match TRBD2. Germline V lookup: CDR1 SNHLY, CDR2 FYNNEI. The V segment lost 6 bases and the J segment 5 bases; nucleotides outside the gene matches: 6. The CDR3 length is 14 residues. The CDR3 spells CASRFTSGEETQYF. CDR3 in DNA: TGTGCCAGCAGGTTCACTAGCGGGGAGGAGACCCAGTACTTC.

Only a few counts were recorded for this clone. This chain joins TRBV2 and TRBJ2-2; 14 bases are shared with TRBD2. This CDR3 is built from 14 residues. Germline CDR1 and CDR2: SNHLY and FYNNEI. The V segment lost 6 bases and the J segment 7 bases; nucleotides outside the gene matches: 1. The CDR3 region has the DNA TGTGCCAGCAGGGGACTAGCGGGAGTCGGGGAGCTGTTTTTT. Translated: CASRGLAGVGELFF.

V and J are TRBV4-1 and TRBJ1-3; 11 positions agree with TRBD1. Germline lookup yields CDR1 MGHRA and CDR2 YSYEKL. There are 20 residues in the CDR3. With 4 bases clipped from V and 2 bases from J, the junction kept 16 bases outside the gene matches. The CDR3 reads CASSPPARTGGPTAGNTIYF. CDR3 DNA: TGCGCCAGCAGCCCTCCAGCCAGGACAGGGGGCCCGACCGCTGGAAACACCATATATTTT.

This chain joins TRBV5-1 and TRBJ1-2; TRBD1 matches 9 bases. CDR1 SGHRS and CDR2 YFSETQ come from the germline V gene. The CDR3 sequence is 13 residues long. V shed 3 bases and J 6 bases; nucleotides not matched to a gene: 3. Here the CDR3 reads CASSWTGEHGYTF. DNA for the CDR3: TGCGCCAGCAGCTGGACAGGGGAACATGGCTACACCTTC.

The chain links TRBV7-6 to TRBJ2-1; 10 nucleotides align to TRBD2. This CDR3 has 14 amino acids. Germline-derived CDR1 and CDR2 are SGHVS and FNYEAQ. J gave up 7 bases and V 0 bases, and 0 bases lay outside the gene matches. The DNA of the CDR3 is TGTGCCAGCAGCTTAGCGGGACTAGCGAATGAGCAGTTCTTC. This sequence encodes CASSLAGLANEQFF.

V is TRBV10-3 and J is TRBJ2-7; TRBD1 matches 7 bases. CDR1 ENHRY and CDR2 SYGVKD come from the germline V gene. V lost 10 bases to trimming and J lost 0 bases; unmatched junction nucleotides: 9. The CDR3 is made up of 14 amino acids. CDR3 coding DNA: TGTGCCACAATTCCGGGACAGAGCTCCTACGAGCAGTACTTC. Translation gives CATIPGQSSYEQYF.

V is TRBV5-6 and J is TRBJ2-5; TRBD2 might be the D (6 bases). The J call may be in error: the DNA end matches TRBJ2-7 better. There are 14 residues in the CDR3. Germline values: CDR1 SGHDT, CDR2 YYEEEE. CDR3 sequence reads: CASSLIRGSYEQYF. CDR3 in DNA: TGTGCCAGCAGCTTAATCCGGGGGTCCTACGAGCAGTACTTC.

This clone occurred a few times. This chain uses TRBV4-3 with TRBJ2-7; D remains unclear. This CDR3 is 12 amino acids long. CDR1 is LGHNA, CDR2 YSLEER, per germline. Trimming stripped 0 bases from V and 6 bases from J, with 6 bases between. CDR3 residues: CASSQEGGEQYF. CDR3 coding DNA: TGCGCCAGCAGCCAAGAAGGCGGCGAGCAGTACTTC.

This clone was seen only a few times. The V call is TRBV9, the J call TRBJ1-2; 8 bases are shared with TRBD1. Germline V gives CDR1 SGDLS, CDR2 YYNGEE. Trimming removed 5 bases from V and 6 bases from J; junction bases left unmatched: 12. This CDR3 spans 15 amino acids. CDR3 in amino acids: CASSFVDRVMDGYTF. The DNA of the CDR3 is TGTGCCAGCAGTTTTGTGGACAGGGTTATGGATGGCTACACCTTC.

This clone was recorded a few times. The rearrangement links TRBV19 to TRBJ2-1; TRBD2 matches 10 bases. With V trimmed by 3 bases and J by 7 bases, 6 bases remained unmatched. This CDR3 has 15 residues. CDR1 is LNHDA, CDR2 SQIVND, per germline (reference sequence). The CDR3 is CASSMSSGSWNEQFF. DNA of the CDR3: TGTGCCAGTAGTATGTCTAGCGGGAGTTGGAATGAGCAGTTCTTC.

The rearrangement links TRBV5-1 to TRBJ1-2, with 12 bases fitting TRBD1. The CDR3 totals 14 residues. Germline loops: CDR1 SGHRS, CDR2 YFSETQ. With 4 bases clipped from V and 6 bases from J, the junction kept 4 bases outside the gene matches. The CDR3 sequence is CASSTGTGGHGYTF. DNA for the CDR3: TGCGCCAGCAGCACCGGGACAGGGGGCCATGGCTACACCTTC.

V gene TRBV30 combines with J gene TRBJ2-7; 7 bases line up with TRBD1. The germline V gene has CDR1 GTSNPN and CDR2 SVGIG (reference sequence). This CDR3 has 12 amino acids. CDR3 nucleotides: TGTGCTGGAACGGCAGGGGGAGACGAGCAGTACTTC. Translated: CAGTAGGDEQYF.

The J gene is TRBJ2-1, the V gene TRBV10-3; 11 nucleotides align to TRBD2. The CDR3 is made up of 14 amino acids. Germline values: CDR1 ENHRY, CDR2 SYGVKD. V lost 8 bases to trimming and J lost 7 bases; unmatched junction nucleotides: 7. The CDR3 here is CAISPLAGVNEQFF. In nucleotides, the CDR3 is TGTGCCATCTCCCCACTAGCGGGAGTAAATGAGCAGTTCTTC.

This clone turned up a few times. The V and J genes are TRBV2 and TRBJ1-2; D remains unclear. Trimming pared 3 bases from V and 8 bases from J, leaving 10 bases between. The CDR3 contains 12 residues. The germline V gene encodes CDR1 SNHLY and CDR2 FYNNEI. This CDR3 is CASSDVLGGYTF. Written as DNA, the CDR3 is TGTGCCAGCAGTGACGTCCTCGGGGGCTACACCTTC.

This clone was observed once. The DNA for the CDR3 is TGCGCCAGCAGCTTGGGCGAACCGGGTAGGAACATTCAGTACTTC. Its protein is CASSLGEPGRNIQYF. V and J are TRBV5-1 and TRBJ2-4; D ambiguous. V was trimmed by 0 bases and J by 7 bases, leaving 14 bases between them. Germline-derived CDR1 and CDR2 are SGHRS and YFSETQ. The CDR3 loop spans 15 amino acids.

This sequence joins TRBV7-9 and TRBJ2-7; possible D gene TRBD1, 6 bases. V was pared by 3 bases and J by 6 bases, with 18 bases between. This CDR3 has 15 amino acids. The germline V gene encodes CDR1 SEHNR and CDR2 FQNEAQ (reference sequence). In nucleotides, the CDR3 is TGTGCCAGCAGCTTGGATTTCGGGACAAAGTCCGAGCAGTACTTC. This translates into CASSLDFGTKSEQYF. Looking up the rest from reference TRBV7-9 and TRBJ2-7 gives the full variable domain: DTGVSQNPRHKITKRGQNVTFRCDPISEHNRLYWYRQTLGQGPEFLTYFQNEAQLEKSRLLSDRFSAERPKGSFSTLEIQRTEQGDSAMYLCASSLDFGTKSEQYFGPGTRLTVT.